Sequencing of this TCR beta chain was carried out in a study of blood T cell repertoires in COVID-19. In the study overall: Specimens from acute and convalescent COVID-19 originated in the United States, Italy and Spain. PBMCs, B-cell-depleted T cells, or T cells were the source of the cDNA or gDNA that made up the material.

Original analysis: Estimated nucleated cell counts came from reference gene primer amplification. Here immunoSEQ multiplex PCR was the method, and the copy in TCRdb shows in-frame clones only, minus some. That table furnishes V, J and clone size, whereas the DNA furnished D and trimming. The table includes about 40,000 clones, 86% detected once. V was cut by 1 base and J by 6 bases, with 3 bases left in between. CDR1 and CDR2 (germline): SEHNR, FQNEAQ (reference sequence). The CDR3 is 12 amino acids. In this sample, this clone turned up a few times. The V and J genes are TRBV7-9 and TRBJ2-2; D ambiguous. The TCR originated in a man aged 50 to 59 in a cohort sampled during active COVID-19. The specimen was peripheral blood. CDR3 bases: TGTGCCAGCAGCTTAGACTCCGGGGAGCTGTTTTTT. Its translation is CASSLDSGELFF.